Shown below are 2 T cell receptor beta chains from a single sample sequenced in a study of blood T cell repertoires in COVID-19. The assay was immunoSEQ multiplex PCR, and TCRdb's table has in-frame clones only and misses some. The data show under 250,000 clones, 88% seen once. Sequencing was done on a sample of PBMCs or T cells enriched from blood (not recorded which). These receptor sequences come from a woman in her thirties or forties who had been exposed to COVID-19.

V and J are TRBV5-5 and TRBJ2-1, with D perhaps TRBD1 (5 bases). V was pared by 6 bases and J by 3 bases, with 16 bases between. This CDR3 region has 15 residues. The germline CDR1 and CDR2 sequences are SGHKS and YYEKEE (reference sequence). As DNA, the CDR3 is TGTGCCAGCACCCATACTTTGACAGTCTACAATGAGCAGTTCTTC. Its translation: CASTHTLTVYNEQFF.

The rearrangement joins TRBV7-2 to TRBJ2-7, with TRBD1 matching 8 bases. V lost 5 bases and J lost 2; bases outside the gene matches: 5. The CDR3 runs to 14 residues. The germline V gene has CDR1 SGHTA and CDR2 FQGNSA. The CDR3 loop reads CASSPKTGAYEQYV. The CDR3 nucleotides are TGTGCCAGCAGCCCAAAGACAGGGGCCTACGAGCAGTACGTC.